What follows is one TCR beta chain and its context. These data are taken from a study of blood T cell repertoires in COVID-19. With 3 bases clipped from V and 3 bases from J, the junction kept 5 bases outside the gene matches. The length of the CDR3 is 16 residues. Germline V gene lookup returns CDR1 SGHVS and CDR2 FQNEAQ. Profiling relied on immunoSEQ multiplex PCR, and the TCRdb table lists in-frame clones only, not all of them. The sample includes approximately 45,000 clones, 75% to 90% of them seen just once. Material for sequencing was peripheral blood. The J gene is TRBJ2-3, the V gene TRBV7-8; TRBD1 matches at 11 bases. This receptor was identified in a human donor in a cohort sampled during active COVID-19. The CDR3 DNA reads as TGTGCCAGCAGCTTCTACGGGACAGGGGGAACAGATACGCAGTATTTT. Amino acid sequence: CASSFYGTGGTDTQYF.